This is a list of T cell receptor beta chains from one sample in a study of blood T cell repertoires in COVID-19. Measured with immunoSEQ multiplex PCR; TCRdb has only the in-frame clones, and not every one. The sample has 400,000 to 500,000 clones, roughly 90% seen once. Material: PBMCs or T cells enriched from blood (not recorded which). These receptors were taken from a woman in her thirties or forties who had recovered from COVID-19. The conserved cysteine and the conserved F or W are not part of the CDR3 here. Each record gives: clone size, V gene, CDR3 protein. Clone size is stated in some rows and not others, as once, few, many or a class when expanded.

>-|TRBV12-3/TRBV12-4
ASSLGGEYGYT
>-|TRBV5-4
ASKHRGGGGDGYT
>-|TRBV7-8
ASSLIQQETQY
>-|TRBV27
ASSFVGQDYGYT
>-|TRBV7-9
ASSFEDTNSGNTIY
>-|TRBV10-3
AIRTQTGKEY
>once|TRBV12-3/TRBV12-4
ASSYGQGHGYT
>-|TRBV4-3
ASSQVRFGTGFLTNEKLF
>-|TRBV5-1
ASSSQSSKNTEAF
>-|TRBV27
ASSLQGIGAYEQY
>-|TRBV5-6
ASSFSVGQIFSNQPQH
>-|TRBV6-5
ASSYSGVNQPQH
>once|TRBV11-3
ASSPAAGPEHTQY
>once|TRBV19
ASSNHEDTEAF
>-|TRBV11-2
ASSLADRATQPQH
>once|TRBV15
ATSSGTSGRIGNEQF
>-|TRBV27
ASRVGGRGGRNEQF
>-|TRBV19
ASSLSPGSPYEQY
>-|TRBV12-3/TRBV12-4
ASRGQGNTEAF
>-|TRBV14
ASSQDTVNYGYT
>-|TRBV11-2
ASSQPGLAGDDEQF
>once|TRBV28
ASSKEQATYNSPLH
>-|TRBV4-2
ASSQIPGTNSPLH
>-|TRBV7-9
ASSLRPGQGAEGYT
>-|TRBV6-5
ASSYSDAAGTDTQY
>once|TRBV20-1
SAPNYNEQF
>-|TRBV3-1/TRBV3-2
ASSPAAGGIAF
>-|TRBV29-1
SVEWAANYGYT
>-|TRBV24-1
ATSASGSSDEQF
>-|TRBV5-4
ASTSTASEAYEQY
>-|TRBV11-3
ASSLGGEGTDTQY
>-|TRBV12-5
ASGLGGGAGYT
>-|TRBV6-5
ASSFTGGEGYT
>few|TRBV19
ASSIGGYPLEQY
>-|TRBV29-1
SVASGSYAF
>-|TRBV7-2
ASSLAAENYGYT
>once|TRBV11-3
ASSKGQGSDTEAF